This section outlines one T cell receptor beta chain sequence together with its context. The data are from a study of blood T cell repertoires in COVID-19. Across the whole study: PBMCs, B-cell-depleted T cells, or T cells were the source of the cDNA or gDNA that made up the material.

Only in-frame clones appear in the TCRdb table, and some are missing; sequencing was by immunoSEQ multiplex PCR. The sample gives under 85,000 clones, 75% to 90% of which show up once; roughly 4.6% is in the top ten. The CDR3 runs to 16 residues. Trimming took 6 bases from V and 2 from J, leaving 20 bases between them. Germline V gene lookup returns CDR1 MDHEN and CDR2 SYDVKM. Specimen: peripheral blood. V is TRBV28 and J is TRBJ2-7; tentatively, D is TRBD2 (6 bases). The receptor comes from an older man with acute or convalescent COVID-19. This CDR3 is CASRALTSFTTYEQYF. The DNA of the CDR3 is TGTGCCAGCAGGGCGTTAACTAGCTTTACCACCTACGAGCAGTACTTC.